This T cell receptor (beta chain) is drawn from a study of cytomegalovirus exposure and HLA in healthy donors. In nominal health when sampled, donors likely had unrecorded immune exposures nonetheless. It was with 60 Vbeta and 13 Jbeta primers that the PCR ran. In the authors' workflow: A later analysis counted 65 million to 80 million unique TCR beta chains, 9.5 million to 12 million shared. The protocol was immunoSEQ multiplex PCR, while the TCRdb copy is restricted to in-frame clones and leaves out a portion. V and J calls and clone size are given by that table; D and trimming were obtained from the DNA. The sample has under 200,000 clones, roughly 87% seen once. This clone occurred a few times. The V gene end was trimmed by 6 bases and the J gene end by 3 bases; junction bases not matched to a gene: 8. This CDR3 has 15 residues. Per germline, CDR1 MDHEN and CDR2 SYDVKM.

Sequencing was carried out using PBMCs. The clonotype comes from a boy younger than 10 in good health and CMV-seronegative. This rearrangement joins TRBV28 to TRBJ2-1; the match to TRBD2 covers 7 bases. CDR3 nucleotide sequence: TGTGCCAGCAGCCAAAATCTAGCGGACTACAATGAGCAGTTCTTC. Translated, it gives CASSQNLADYNEQFF.